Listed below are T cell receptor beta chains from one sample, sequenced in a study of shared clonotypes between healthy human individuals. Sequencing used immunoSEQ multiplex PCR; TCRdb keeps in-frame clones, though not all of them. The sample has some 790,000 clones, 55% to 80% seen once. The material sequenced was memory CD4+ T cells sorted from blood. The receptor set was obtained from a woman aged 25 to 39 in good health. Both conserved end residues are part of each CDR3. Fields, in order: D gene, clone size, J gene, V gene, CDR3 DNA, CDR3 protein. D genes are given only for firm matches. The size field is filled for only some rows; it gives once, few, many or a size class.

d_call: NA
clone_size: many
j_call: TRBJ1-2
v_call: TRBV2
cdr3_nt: TGTGCCAGCAGTGCGGGACACCAGACTCCCAGAGGCTACACCTTC
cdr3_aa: CASSAGHQTPRGYTF

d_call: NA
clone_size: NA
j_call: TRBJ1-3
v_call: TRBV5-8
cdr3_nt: TGTGCCAGCAGCCTGTGGGACACCACCTCTGGAAACACCATATATTTT
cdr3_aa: CASSLWDTTSGNTIYF

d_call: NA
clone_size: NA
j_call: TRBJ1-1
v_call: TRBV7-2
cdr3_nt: TGTGCCAGCAGCTTAGTTTACTCTGTCCCGGAGGAAGCTTTCTTT
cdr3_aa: CASSLVYSVPEEAFF

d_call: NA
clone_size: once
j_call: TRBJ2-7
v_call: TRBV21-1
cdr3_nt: TGTGCCAGCAGCACCACACCCACCCCCTACGAGCAGTACTTC
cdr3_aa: CASSTTPTPYEQYF

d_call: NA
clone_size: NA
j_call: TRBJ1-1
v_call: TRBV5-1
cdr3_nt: TGCGCCAGCAATGAAGTTCCAAGCACTGAAGCTTTCTTT
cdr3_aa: CASNEVPSTEAFF

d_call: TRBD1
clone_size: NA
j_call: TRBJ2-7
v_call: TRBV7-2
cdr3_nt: TGTGCCAGCAGCTTAGGTCCAGGGGGCCTAGTCGAGCAGTACTTC
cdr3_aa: CASSLGPGGLVEQYF

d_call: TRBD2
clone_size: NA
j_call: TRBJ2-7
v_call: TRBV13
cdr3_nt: TGTGCCAGCAGGTTAGCGGGAGGTACCTACGAGCAGTACTTC
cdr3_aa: CASRLAGGTYEQYF

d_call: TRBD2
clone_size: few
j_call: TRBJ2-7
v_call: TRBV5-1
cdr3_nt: TGCGCCAGCAGCCCCGGGACTAGCGGGAACTTGGAGTACTTC
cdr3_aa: CASSPGTSGNLEYF

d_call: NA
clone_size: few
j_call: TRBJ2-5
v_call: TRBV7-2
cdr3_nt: TGTGCCAGCAGCCCGAGAGGGGGACTAACCCAAGAGACCCAGTACTTC
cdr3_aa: CASSPRGGLTQETQYF

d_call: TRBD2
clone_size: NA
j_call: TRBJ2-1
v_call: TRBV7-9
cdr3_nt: TGTGCCAGCAGCAAACGAGGGACTACCCCTTTTGCCAATGAGCAGTTCTTC
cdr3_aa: CASSKRGTTPFANEQFF

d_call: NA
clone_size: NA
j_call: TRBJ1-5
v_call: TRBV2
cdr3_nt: TGTGCCAGCAGTCGGACGGAAAGCAATCAGCCCCAGCATTTT
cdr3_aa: CASSRTESNQPQHF

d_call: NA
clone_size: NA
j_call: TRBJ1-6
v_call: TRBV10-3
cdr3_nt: TGTGCCATCAGGCGGGCCTGGACTAATTCACCCCTCCACTTT
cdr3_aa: CAIRRAWTNSPLHF

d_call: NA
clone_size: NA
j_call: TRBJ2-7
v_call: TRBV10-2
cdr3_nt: TGCGCCAGCAGTGATCTGGGCCGCAACGGGGAGCAGTACTTC
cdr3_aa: CASSDLGRNGEQYF

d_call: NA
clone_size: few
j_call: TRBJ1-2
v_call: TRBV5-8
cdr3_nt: TGTGCCAGCAGCTCCGGGCTCCACACGGGGGGCTACACCTTC
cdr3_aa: CASSSGLHTGGYTF

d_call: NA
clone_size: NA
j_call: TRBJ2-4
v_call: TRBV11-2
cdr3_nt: TGTGCCAGCAGCTTTGGGAGAAAGGCCAAAAACATTCAGTACTTC
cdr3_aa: CASSFGRKAKNIQYF

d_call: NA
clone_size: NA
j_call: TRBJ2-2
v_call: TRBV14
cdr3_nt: TGTGCCAGCAGCCAAGTATTCCGGGGGCGCACCGGGGAGCTGTTTTTT
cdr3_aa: CASSQVFRGRTGELFF

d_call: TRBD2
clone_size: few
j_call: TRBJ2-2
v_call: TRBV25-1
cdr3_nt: TGTGCCAGCAGTGATCCCCTTTACGGGAGGGATACCGGGGAGCTGTTTTTT
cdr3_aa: CASSDPLYGRDTGELFF

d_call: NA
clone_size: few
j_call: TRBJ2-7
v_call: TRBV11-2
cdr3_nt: TGTGCCAGCAGCTTAGGGCCGCAGGCCTACGAGCAGTACTTC
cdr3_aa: CASSLGPQAYEQYF

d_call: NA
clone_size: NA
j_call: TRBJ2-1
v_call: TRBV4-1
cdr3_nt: TGCGCCAGCAGCCAAGTCCGGCGGGACAAGGAGCAGTTCTTC
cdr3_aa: CASSQVRRDKEQFF

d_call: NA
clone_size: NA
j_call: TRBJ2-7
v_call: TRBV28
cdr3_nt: TGTGCCAGCAGTTCCCCGGCCGCGGCAGTCTCCTACGAGCAGTACTTC
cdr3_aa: CASSSPAAAVSYEQYF

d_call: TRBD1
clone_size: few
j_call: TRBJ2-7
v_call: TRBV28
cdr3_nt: TGTGCCAGCGGACGGACAGGGGACCCCTACGAGCAGTACTTC
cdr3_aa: CASGRTGDPYEQYF

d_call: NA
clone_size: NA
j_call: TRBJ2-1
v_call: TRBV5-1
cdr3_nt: TGCGCCAGCACCCCCCATATCTCCTACAATGAGCAGTTCTTC
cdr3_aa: CASTPHISYNEQFF

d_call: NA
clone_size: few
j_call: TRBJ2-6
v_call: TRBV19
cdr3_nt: TGTGCCACCCTCTCTGGGGCCAACGTCCTGACTTTC
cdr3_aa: CATLSGANVLTF

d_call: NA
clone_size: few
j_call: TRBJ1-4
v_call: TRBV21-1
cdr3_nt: TGTGCCACACCCCGTGGAGACAGGGTGAATGAAAAACTGTTTTTT
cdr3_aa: CATPRGDRVNEKLFF

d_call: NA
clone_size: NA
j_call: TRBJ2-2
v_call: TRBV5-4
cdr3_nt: TGTGCCAGCAGCCTTGCGGGGTTCGACACCGGGGAGCTGTTTTTT
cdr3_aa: CASSLAGFDTGELFF

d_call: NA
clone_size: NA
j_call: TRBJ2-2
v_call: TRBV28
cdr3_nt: TGTGCCAGCAGTTTAGGGGGCGCGAGGACCGGGGAGCTGTTTTTT
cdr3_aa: CASSLGGARTGELFF

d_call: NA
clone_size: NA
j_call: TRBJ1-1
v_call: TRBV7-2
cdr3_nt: TGTGCCAGCAGCTTAGGAGTGGTTGGGACTGAAGCTTTCTTT
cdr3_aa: CASSLGVVGTEAFF

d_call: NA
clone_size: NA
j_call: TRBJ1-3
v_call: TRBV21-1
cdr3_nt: TGTGCCAGCAGGCCCGTCGGCAGGACCGAATTAACCATATATTTT
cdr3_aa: CASRPVGRTELTIYF

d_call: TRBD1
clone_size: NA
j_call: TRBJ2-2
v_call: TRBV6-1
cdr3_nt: TGTGCCAGCAGAACCGGGACAGGCAACACCGGGGAGCTGTTTTTT
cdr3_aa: CASRTGTGNTGELFF

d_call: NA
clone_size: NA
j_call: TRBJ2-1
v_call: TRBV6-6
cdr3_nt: TGTGCCAGCAGTTCCGCTACGCCGGAGCAGTTCTTC
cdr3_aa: CASSSATPEQFF

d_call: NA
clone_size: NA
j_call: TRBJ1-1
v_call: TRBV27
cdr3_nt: TGTGCCAGCAGGTCCAGGGGTGAGAACACTGAAGCTTTCTTT
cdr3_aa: CASRSRGENTEAFF

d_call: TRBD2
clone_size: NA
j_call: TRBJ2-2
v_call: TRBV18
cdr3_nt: TGTGCCAGCTCACAGAGACTAGCGCCCTACACCGGGGAGCTGTTTTTT
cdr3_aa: CASSQRLAPYTGELFF

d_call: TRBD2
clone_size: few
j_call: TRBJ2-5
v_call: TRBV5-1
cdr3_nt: TGCGCCAGCAGCCCGGGGACTATGGGGGAGACCCAGTACTTC
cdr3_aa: CASSPGTMGETQYF

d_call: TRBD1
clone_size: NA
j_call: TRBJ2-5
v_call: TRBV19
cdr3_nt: TGTGCCAGTAGTTGGACAGGGTTATCCCAAGAGACCCAGTACTTC
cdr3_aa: CASSWTGLSQETQYF

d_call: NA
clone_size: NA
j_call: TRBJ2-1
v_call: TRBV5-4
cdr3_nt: TGTGCCAGCAGCTTGGTTGGTGGGTCCAGCGTGAGAACCTACAATGAGCAGTTCTTC
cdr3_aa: CASSLVGGSSVRTYNEQFF

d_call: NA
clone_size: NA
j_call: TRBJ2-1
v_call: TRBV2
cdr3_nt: TGTGCCAGCAGTGGTGCGGGGCCCAACTCCTACAATGAGCAGTTCTTC
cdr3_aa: CASSGAGPNSYNEQFF

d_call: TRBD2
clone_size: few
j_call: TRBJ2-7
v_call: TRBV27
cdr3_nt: TGTGCCAGCAGTTACAAACTCCCAATAGCGGGAGGCACAGCCGAGCAGTACTTC
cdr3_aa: CASSYKLPIAGGTAEQYF

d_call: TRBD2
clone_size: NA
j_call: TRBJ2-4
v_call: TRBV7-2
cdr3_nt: TGTGCCAGCAGCCCACGGACTAGCGGGTTTGTAAACATTCAGTACTTC
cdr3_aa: CASSPRTSGFVNIQYF

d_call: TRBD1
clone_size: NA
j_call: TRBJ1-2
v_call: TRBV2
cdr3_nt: TGTGCCAGCAGCGACAGGGGTACTTATGGCTACACCTTC
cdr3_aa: CASSDRGTYGYTF

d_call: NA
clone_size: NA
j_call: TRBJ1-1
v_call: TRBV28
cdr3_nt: TGTGCCAGCAGTCGCCCCCCACAGGTGAAGAACACTGAAGCTTTCTTT
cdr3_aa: CASSRPPQVKNTEAFF

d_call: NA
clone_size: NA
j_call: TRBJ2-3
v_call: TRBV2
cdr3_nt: TGTGCCAGCAGGTCAGGGCCCGTGTCAGATACGCAGTATTTT
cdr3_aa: CASRSGPVSDTQYF

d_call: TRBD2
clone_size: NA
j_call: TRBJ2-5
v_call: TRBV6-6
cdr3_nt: TGTGCCAGCAGTGACCCCGGGACTAAGGGGACCCAGTACTTC
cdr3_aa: CASSDPGTKGTQYF

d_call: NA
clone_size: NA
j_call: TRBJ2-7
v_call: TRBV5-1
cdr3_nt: TGCGCCAGCAGGAGGGTCGAGGGAACCCAGCAGTACTTC
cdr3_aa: CASRRVEGTQQYF

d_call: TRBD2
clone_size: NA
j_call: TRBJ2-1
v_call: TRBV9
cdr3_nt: TGTGCCAGCAGCGTAGGGGTGGAGGCGGGGGTGAGTGATGAGCAGTTCTTC
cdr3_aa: CASSVGVEAGVSDEQFF

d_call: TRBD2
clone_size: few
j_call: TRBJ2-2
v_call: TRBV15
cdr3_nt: TGTGCCACCAGCAGATCCGCGGGAGAATACACCGGGGAGCTGTTTTTT
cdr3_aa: CATSRSAGEYTGELFF

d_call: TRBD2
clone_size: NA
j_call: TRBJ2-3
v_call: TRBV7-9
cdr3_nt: TGTGCCAGCAGCTTACTACTAGCGGGAAAAGATACGCAGTATTTT
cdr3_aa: CASSLLLAGKDTQYF

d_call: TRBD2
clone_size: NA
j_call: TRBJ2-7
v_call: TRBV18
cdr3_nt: TGTGCCAGCTCACCAGCTTTGGGGGGGGAGCAGTACTTC
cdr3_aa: CASSPALGGEQYF

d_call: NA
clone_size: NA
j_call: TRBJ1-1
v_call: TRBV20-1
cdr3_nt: TGCAGTGCATCAAACACTGAAGCTTTCTTT
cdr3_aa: CSASNTEAFF

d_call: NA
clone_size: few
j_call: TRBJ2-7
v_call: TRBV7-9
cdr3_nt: TGTGCCAGCAGCTTATACGCGACAGCCGCCTTTCGAGGTTACGAGCAGTACTTC
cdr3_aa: CASSLYATAAFRGYEQYF